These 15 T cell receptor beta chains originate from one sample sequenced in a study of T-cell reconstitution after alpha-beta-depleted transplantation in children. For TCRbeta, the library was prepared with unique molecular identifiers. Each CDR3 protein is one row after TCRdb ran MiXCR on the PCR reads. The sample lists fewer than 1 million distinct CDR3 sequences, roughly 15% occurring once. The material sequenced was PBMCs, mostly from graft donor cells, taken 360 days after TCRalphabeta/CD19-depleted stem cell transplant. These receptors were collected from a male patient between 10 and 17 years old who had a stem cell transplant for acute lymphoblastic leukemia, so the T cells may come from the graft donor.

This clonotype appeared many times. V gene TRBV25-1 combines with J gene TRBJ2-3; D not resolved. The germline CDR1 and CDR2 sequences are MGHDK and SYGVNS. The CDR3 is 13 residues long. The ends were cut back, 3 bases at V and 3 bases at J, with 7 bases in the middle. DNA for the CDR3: TGTGCCAGCAGTGAGGTGGGGACAGATACGCAGTATTTT. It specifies CASSEVGTDTQYF.

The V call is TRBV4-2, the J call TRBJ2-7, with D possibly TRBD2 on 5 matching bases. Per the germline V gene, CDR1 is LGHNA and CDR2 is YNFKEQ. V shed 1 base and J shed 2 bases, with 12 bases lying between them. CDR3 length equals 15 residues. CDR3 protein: CASSQGVASTYEQYF. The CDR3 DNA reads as TGTGCCAGCAGCCAAGGGGTGGCTAGCACCTACGAGCAGTACTTC.

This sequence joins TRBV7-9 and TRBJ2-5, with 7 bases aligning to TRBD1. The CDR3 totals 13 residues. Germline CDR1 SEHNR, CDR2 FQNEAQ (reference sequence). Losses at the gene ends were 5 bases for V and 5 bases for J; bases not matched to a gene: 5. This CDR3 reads CASSQTGLETQYF. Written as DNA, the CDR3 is TGTGCCAGCAGCCAGACAGGGTTGGAGACCCAGTACTTC. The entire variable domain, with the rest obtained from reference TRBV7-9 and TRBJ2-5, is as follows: DTGVSQNPRHKITKRGQNVTFRCDPISEHNRLYWYRQTLGQGPEFLTYFQNEAQLEKSRLLSDRFSAERPKGSFSTLEIQRTEQGDSAMYLCASSQTGLETQYFGPGTRLLVL.

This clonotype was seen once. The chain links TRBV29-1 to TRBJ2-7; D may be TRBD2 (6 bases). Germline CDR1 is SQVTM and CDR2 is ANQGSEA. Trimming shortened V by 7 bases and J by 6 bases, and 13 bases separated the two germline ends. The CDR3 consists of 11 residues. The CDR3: CSAGEAGEQYF. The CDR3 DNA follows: TGCAGCGCTGGGGAAGCGGGCGAGCAGTACTTC.

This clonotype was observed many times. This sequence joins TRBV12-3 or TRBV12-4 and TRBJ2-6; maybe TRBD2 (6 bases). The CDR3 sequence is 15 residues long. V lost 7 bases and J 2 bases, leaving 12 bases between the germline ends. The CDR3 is CASILGGPGANVLTF. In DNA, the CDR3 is TGTGCCAGCATCCTGGGGGGACCTGGGGCCAACGTCCTGACTTTC.

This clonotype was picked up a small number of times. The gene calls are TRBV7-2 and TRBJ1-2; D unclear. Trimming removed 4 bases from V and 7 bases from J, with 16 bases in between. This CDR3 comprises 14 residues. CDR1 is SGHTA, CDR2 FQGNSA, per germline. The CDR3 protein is CASSSLDGLSGYTF. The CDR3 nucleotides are TGTGCCAGCAGCTCCTTGGACGGCCTATCTGGCTACACCTTC. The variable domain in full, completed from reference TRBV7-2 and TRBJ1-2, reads GAGVSQSPSNKVTEKGKDVELRCDPISGHTALYWYRQSLGQGLEFLIYFQGNSAPDKSGLPSDRFSAERTGGSVSTLTIQRTQQEDSAVYLCASSSLDGLSGYTFGSGTRLTVV.

CDR3 in DNA: TGTGCCAGCAGCTATCCGGGACTAGCGTTCTACAATGAGCAGTTCTTC. It encodes CASSYPGLAFYNEQFF. The chain combines TRBV7-2 with TRBJ2-1; 10 bases are shared with TRBD2. J was trimmed by 3 bases and V by 4 bases; bases with no gene match: 6. CDR3 length: 16 residues. Germline V gene lookup returns CDR1 SGHTA and CDR2 FQGNSA. The full variable domain, completed using reference TRBV7-2 and TRBJ2-1, is GAGVSQSPSNKVTEKGKDVELRCDPISGHTALYWYRQSLGQGLEFLIYFQGNSAPDKSGLPSDRFSAERTGGSVSTLTIQRTQQEDSAVYLCASSYPGLAFYNEQFFGPGTRLTVL.

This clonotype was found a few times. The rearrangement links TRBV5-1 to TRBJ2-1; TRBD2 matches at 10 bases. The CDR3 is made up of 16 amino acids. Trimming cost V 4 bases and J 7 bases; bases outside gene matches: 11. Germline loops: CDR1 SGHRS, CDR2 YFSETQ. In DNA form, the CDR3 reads TGCGCCAGCAGCCCCCTAATGAGCGGGAGGGGTAATGAGCAGTTCTTC. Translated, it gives CASSPLMSGRGNEQFF.

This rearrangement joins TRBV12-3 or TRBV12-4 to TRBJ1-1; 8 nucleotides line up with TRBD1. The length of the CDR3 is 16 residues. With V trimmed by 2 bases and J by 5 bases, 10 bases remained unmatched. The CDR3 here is CASSLPRQGPATEAFF. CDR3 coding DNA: TGTGCCAGCAGTTTACCGAGACAGGGGCCGGCGACTGAAGCTTTCTTT.

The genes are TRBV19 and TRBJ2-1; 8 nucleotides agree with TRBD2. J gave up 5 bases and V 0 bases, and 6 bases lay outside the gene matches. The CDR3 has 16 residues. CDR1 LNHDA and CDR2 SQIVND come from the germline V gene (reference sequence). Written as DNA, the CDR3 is TGTGCCAGTAGTATAGACGCGGGAGGCCCTAACAATGAGCAGTTCTTC. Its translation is CASSIDAGGPNNEQFF.

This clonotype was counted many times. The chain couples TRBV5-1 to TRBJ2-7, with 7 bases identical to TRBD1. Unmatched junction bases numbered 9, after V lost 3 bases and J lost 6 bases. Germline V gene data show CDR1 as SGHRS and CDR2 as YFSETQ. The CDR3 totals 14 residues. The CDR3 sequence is CASSSGTAEGEQYF. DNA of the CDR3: TGCGCCAGCAGCTCTGGGACAGCCGAGGGCGAGCAGTACTTC.

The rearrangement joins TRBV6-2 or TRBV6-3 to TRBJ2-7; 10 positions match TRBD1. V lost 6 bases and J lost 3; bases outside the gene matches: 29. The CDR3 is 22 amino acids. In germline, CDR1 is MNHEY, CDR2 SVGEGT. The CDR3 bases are TGTGCCAGCAGAAACATCCAACCGGGACAGGGGTTTAATGGTCCCGGGGTCTACGAGCAGTACTTC. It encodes CASRNIQPGQGFNGPGVYEQYF.

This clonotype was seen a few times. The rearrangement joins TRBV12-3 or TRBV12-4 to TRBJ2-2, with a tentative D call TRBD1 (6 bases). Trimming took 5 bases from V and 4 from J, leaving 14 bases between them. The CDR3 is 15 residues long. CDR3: CASSRAQGGTGELFF. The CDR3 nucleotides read TGTGCCAGCAGTCGGGCACAGGGTGGCACCGGGGAGCTGTTTTTT.

DNA for the CDR3: TGTGCCAGCTCTCCCGGGACTACTCCAACCCCGAATTTCTTC. The encoded protein is CASSPGTTPTPNFF. The chain carries TRBV7-2 and TRBJ2-1; 7 nucleotides agree with TRBD2. Germline V CDR1 and CDR2: SGHTA, FQGNSA. V was clipped by 8 bases and J by 16 bases; unmatched bases: 20. This CDR3 comprises 14 residues.

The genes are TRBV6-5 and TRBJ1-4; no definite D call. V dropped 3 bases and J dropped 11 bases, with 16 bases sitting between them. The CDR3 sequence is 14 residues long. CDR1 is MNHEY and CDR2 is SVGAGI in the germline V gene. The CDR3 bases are TGTGCCAGCAGTTATTCCCCGGGGAAAGGGAAACTGTTTTTT. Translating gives CASSYSPGKGKLFF.